The table lists the clone carrying this TCR beta chain with a few counts. Antigen specificity is unknown. The record originates from a study of CD8+ T cells in alopecia areata. Study details: Patients took tofacitinib for 6 to 18 months, followed by 6 drug-free months.

In germline, CDR1 is MNHEY, CDR2 SMNVEV (reference sequence). The CDR3 sequence is 13 residues long. The J segment lost 9 bases and the V segment lost 5 bases, leaving 4 bases of the junction unmatched. As part of sample collection, lesional scalp punch biopsies and peripheral blood were taken from alopecia areata patients. Extracted RNA was reverse transcribed, and the resulting cDNA served as sequencing template. TCRdb's copy holds only in-frame clones and misses some; the assay was immunoSEQ multiplex PCR. The sample comprises some 150,000 clones, around three fifths of which are singletons, and 5% to 7% rests with the top ten. Whole-study results and caveats: The study found higher clonality in lesional than normal scalp, especially in alopecia totalis/universalis.

The gene calls are TRBV27 and TRBJ1-6; 7 nucleotides line up with TRBD1. The sample in question was CD4+ T cells sorted from blood, obtained at week 0. The TCR originated in a human donor with alopecia areata. CDR3 sequence reads: CASSDQGGSPLHF. Here the CDR3 DNA reads TGTGCCAGCAGTGACCAGGGGGGTTCACCCCTCCACTTT.